What follows is one TCR beta chain and its context. This sample stems from a study of blood T cell repertoires in COVID-19. Participants' reported clinical history set cohort assignment. After removal of 0 bases from V and 4 bases from J, the junction contained 12 bases not matched to a gene. CDR1 SGHAT and CDR2 FQNNGV come from the germline V gene. The CDR3 has 18 amino acids. The assay was immunoSEQ multiplex PCR, and TCRdb's table has in-frame clones only and misses some. The repertoire consists of 250,000 or so clones, with under 90% occurring once and the leading ten covering 3.6%. The sample taken for sequencing was PBMCs or T cells enriched from blood (not recorded which). The TCR comes from a woman between 40 and 50 years old who had been exposed to COVID-19. This rearrangement joins TRBV11-2 to TRBJ2-1; 7 bases fit TRBD1. CDR3: CASSLDGTAPFRYNEQFF. The CDR3, as DNA: TGTGCCAGCAGCTTAGACGGGACAGCCCCTTTTCGGTACAATGAGCAGTTCTTC.